Below, 2 T cell receptor beta chains from the same sample are listed, as sequenced in a study of Ad26.COV2.S vaccination and SARS-CoV-2 variants. Specified treatment: some 20 received Ad26.COV2.S at low or high dose, single or two shots; 5 received placebo; per-sample allocation not given. At day 63 after the first vaccine or placebo injection, samples were drawn. Only in-frame clones appear in the TCRdb table, and some are missing; sequencing was by immunoSEQ multiplex PCR. The sample carries roughly 250,000 clones, 87% recorded once. The source material was peripheral blood, sampled in a trial of Ad26.COV2.S vaccine versus placebo. The receptors originated from a person between 18 and 59 years old who received the Ad26.COV2.S COVID-19 vaccine or a placebo.

The genes are TRBV6-6 and TRBJ1-1; D uncertain. CDR3 length: 13 amino acids. In germline, CDR1 is MNHNY, CDR2 SVGAGI (reference sequence). V was pared by 4 bases and J by 0 bases, with 6 bases between. The CDR3 reads CASSSTLNTEAFF. In DNA, the CDR3 is TGTGCCAGCAGTTCAACCCTGAACACTGAAGCTTTCTTT.

The chain links TRBV6-5 to TRBJ1-1; a weak D match, TRBD1 (5 bases). The CDR3 contains 15 residues. The V end was cut by 2 bases, the J end by 0 bases, with 10 bases between. Germline CDR1 reads MNHEY; CDR2 reads SVGAGI. The CDR3 coding sequence is TGTGCCAGCAGTTACAAAGGGACCATGAACACTGAAGCTTTCTTT. Amino acids: CASSYKGTMNTEAFF.